This T cell receptor (beta chain) appears in the sequencing data of a study of blood T cell repertoires in COVID-19. How the authors handled the data: Reference gene primer amplification gave estimated nucleated cell counts. Libraries were prepared by immunoSEQ multiplex PCR; TCRdb keeps only in-frame clonotypes and omits some of them. V, J and clone size were drawn from that table, and D and trimming were deduced from the DNA. Of under 50,000 clones listed, 75% to 85% were seen once; the top ten hold approximately 8.9%. Germline V gene lookup returns CDR1 SGHTA and CDR2 FQGNSA. With V trimmed by 5 bases and J by 3 bases, 6 bases remained unmatched. This CDR3 comprises 15 residues.

V and J are TRBV7-2 and TRBJ2-3; 9 positions match TRBD2. This receptor was identified in a human donor in a cohort sampled during active COVID-19. The sequencing input was peripheral blood. CDR3 sequence reads: CASSPNSGRTDTQYF. As DNA, the CDR3 is TGTGCCAGCAGCCCAAATAGCGGGAGAACAGATACGCAGTATTTT. The full variable domain, with the rest looked up from reference TRBV7-2 and TRBJ2-3, is GAGVSQSPSNKVTEKGKDVELRCDPISGHTALYWYRQSLGQGLEFLIYFQGNSAPDKSGLPSDRFSAERTGGSVSTLTIQRTQQEDSAVYLCASSPNSGRTDTQYFGPGTRLTVL.